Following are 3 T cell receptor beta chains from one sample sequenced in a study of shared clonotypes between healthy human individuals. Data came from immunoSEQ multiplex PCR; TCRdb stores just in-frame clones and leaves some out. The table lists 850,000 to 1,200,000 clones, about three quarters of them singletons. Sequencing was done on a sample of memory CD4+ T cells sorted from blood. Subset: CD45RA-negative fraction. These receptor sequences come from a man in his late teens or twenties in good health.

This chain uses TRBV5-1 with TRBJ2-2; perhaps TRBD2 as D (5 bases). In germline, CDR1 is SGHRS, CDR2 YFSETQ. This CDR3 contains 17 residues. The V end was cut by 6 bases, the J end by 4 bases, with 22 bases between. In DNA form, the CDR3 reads TGCGCCAGCACTTCACCACTCCTTTCGGGATCCACCGGGGAGCTGTTTTTT. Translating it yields CASTSPLLSGSTGELFF.

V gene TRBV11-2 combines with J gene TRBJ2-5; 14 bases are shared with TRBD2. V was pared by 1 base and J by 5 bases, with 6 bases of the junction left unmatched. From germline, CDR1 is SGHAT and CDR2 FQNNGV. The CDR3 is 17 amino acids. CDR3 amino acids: CASSLATSGGARETQYF. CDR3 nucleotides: TGTGCCAGCAGCTTAGCGACTAGCGGGGGGGCCCGGGAGACCCAGTACTTC.

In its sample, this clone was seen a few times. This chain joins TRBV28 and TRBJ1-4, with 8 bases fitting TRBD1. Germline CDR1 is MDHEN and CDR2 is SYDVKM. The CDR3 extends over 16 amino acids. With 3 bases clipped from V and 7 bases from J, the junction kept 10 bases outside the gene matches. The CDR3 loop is CASSFSSRGRGEKLFF. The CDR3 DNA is TGTGCCAGCAGTTTCTCCTCCAGGGGGCGGGGTGAAAAACTGTTTTTT. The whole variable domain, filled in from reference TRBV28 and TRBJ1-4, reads DVKVTQSSRYLVKRTGEKVFLECVQDMDHENMFWYRQDPGLGLRLIYFSYDVKMKEKGDIPEGYSVSREKKERFSLILESASTNQTSMYLCASSFSSRGRGEKLFFGSGTQLSVL.